This T cell receptor beta chain derives from a study of CD8+ T cells in alopecia areata. This CDR3 region has 13 residues. Trimming left V 1 base short and J 2 bases short, with 6 bases between. The germline V gene has CDR1 SGDLS and CDR2 YYNGEE. cDNA reverse transcribed from extracted RNA served as the sequencing template. Sequencing was performed with immunoSEQ multiplex PCR; in TCRdb, only in-frame clones are kept and a portion is missing. The data contain around 150,000 clones, 55% of them singletons. This TCR came from a human donor in good health. The sample was CD4+ T cells sorted from blood. This chain links TRBV9 with TRBJ1-2; D is undetermined. This CDR3 is CASSVYGNYGYTF. CDR3 DNA sequence: TGTGCCAGCAGCGTATACGGAAACTATGGCTACACCTTC.